This T cell receptor beta chain came from a study of blood T cell repertoires in COVID-19. Germline-derived CDR1 and CDR2 are SGHVS and FNYEAQ. The J segment lost 4 bases and the V segment lost 1 base, leaving 4 bases of the junction unmatched. This CDR3 has 15 residues. Repertoires were generated with immunoSEQ multiplex PCR, while TCRdb's copy carries only in-frame clones and drops some. There are about 88,000 clones in the sample; 80% to 95% occur only once, and approximately 7% lies in the top ten. Sequencing input: peripheral blood. The receptor comes from a man aged 18 to 29 with COVID-19, enrolled during active disease. V and J are TRBV7-6 and TRBJ2-7; TRBD2 agrees at 10 bases. The CDR3 nucleotides read TGTGCCAGCAGCTTAGAGTCTAGCGGGGGATACGAGCAGTACTTC. It encodes CASSLESSGGYEQYF.